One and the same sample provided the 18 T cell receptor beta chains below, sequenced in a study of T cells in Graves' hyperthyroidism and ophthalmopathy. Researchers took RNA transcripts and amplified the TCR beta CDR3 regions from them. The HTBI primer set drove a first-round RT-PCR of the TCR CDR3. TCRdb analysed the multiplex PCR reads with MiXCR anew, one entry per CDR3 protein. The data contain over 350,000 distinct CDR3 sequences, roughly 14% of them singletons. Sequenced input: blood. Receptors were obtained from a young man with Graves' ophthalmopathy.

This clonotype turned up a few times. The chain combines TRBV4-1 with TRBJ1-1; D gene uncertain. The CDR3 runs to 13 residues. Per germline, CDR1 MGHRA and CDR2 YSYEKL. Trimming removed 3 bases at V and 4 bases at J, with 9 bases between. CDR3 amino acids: CASSHPGFTEAFF. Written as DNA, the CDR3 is TGCGCCAGCAGCCACCCGGGGTTCACTGAAGCTTTCTTT.

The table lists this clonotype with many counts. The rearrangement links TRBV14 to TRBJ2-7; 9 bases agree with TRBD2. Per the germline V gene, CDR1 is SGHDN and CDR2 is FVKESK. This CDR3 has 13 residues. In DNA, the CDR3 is TGTGCAGCACCGGCGGGGGGGCTGTACGAGCAGTACTTC. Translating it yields CAAPAGGLYEQYF.

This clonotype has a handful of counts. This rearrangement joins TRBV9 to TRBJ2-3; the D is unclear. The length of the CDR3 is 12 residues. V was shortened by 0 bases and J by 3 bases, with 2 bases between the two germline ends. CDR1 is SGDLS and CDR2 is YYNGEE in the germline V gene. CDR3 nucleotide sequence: TGTGCCAGCAGCGTAGATACAGATACGCAGTATTTT. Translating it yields CASSVDTDTQYF. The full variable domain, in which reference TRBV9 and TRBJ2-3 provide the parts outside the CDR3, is DSGVTQTPKHLITATGQRVTLRCSPRSGDLSVYWYQQSLDQGLQFLIQYYNGEERAKGNILERFSAQQFPDLHSELNLSSLELGDSALYFCASSVDTDTQYFGPGTRLTVL.

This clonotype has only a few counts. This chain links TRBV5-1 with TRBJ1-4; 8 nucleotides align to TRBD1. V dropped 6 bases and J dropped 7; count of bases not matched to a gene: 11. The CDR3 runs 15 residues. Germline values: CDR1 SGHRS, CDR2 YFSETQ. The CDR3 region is CASTSPRDRGEKLFF. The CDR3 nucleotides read TGCGCCAGCACCTCGCCCCGTGACAGGGGTGAAAAACTGTTTTTT.

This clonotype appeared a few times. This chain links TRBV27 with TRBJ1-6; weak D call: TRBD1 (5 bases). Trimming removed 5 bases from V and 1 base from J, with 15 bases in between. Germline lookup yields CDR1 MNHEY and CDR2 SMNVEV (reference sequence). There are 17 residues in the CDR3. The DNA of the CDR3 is TGTGCCAGCAGTAGCACCCAGACAGAATCCTATAATTCACCCCTCCACTTT. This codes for CASSSTQTESYNSPLHF.

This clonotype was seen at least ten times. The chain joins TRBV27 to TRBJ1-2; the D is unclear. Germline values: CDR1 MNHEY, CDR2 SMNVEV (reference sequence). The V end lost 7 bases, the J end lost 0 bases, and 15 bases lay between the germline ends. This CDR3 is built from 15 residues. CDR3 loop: CASTQTPTSNYGYTF. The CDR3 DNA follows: TGTGCCAGCACCCAAACGCCGACATCTAACTATGGCTACACCTTC.

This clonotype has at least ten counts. The CDR3 loop reads CSALGPNTEAFF. The CDR3 nucleotides read TGCAGTGCCCTGGGACCGAACACTGAAGCTTTCTTT. This rearrangement joins TRBV20-1 to TRBJ1-1, with D possibly matching TRBD1 (5 bases). The CDR3 is 12 amino acids. Germline CDR1 DFQATT, CDR2 SNEGSKA (reference sequence). Trimming shortened V by 6 bases and J by 1 base, and 9 bases separated the two germline ends.

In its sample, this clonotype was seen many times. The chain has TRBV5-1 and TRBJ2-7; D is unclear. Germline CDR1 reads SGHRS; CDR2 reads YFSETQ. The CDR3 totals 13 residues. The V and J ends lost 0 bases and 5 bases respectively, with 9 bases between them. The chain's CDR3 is CASSLVPSDEQYF. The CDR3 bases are TGCGCCAGCAGCTTGGTGCCTTCTGACGAGCAGTACTTC. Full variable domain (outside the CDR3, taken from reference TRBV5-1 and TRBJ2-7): KAGVTQTPRYLIKTRGQQVTLSCSPISGHRSVSWYQQTPGQGLQFLFEYFSETQRNKGNFPGRFSGRQFSNSRSEMNVSTLELGDSALYLCASSLVPSDEQYFGPGTRLTVT.

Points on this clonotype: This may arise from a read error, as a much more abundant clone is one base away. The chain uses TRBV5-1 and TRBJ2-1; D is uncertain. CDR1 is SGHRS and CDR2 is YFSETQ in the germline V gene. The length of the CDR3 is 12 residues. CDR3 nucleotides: TGCGCCAGCAGCGATAACTACAATGAGCAGCTCTTC. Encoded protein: CASSDNYNEQLF.

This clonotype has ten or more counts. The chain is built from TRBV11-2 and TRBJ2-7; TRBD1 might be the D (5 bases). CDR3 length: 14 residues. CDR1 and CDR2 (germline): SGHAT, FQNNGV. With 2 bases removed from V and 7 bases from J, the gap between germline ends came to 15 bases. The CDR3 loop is CASSLFDRYSEQYF. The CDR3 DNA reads TGTGCCAGCAGCTTATTTGACAGATACTCGGAGCAGTACTTC.

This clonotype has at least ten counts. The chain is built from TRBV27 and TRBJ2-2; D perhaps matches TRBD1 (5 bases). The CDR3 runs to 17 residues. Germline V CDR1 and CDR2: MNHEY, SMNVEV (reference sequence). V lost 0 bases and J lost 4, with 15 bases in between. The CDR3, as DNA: TGTGCCAGCAGTTTATCTCCTGGGCGGCAGGGCACCGGGGAGCTGTTTTTT. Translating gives CASSLSPGRQGTGELFF.

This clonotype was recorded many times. CDR3 DNA sequence: TGTGCCAGCAGCTATTTGGGGACCACCCGGGACGAGCAGTACTTC. Translation: CASSYLGTTRDEQYF. This rearrangement joins TRBV13 to TRBJ2-7; tentatively, D is TRBD1 or TRBD2 (5 bases each). Germline assignment: CDR1 PRHDT and CDR2 FYEKMQ (reference sequence). Trimming took off 4 bases at V and 5 bases at J, with 18 bases between the two ends. The CDR3 has 15 amino acids. The full variable domain, completed using reference TRBV13 and TRBJ2-7, is AAGVIQSPRHLIKEKRETATLKCYPIPRHDTVYWYQQGPGQDPQFLISFYEKMQSDKGSIPDRFSAQQFSDYHSELNMSSLELGDSALYFCASSYLGTTRDEQYFGPGTRLTVT.

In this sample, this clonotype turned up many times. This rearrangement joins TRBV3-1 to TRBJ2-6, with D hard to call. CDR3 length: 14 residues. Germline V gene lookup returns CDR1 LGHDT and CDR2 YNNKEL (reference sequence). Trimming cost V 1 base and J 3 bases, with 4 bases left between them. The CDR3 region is CASSQAGGANVLTF. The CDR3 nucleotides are TGTGCCAGCAGCCAAGCGGGTGGGGCCAACGTCCTGACTTTC.

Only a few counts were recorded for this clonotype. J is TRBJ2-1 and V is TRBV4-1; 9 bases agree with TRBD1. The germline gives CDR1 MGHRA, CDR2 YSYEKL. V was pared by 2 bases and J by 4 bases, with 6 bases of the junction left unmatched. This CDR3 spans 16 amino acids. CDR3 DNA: TGCGCCAGCAGCCAAACCCCGGGACAGGGATACAATGAGCAGTTCTTC. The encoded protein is CASSQTPGQGYNEQFF.

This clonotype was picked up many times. DNA for the CDR3: TGTGCCAGCAGTATCGGTGGGGGTTTGTACGAGCAGTACTTC. Translated: CASSIGGGLYEQYF. This chain joins TRBV7-9 and TRBJ2-7; D is possibly TRBD1 or TRBD2 (5 bases each). The CDR3 consists of 14 residues. The V gene's germline CDR1 is SEHNR and CDR2 FQNEAQ (reference sequence). Trimming took off 6 bases at V and 4 bases at J, with 16 bases between the two ends.

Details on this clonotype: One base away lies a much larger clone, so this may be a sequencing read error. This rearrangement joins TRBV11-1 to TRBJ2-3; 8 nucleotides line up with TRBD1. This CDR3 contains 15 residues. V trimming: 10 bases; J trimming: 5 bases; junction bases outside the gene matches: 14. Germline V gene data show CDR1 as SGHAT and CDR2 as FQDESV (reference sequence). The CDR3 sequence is CANRLQTGAGDTQYF. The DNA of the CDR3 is TGTGCCAACAGGCTTCAGACAGGGGCGGGAGATACGCAGTATTTT.

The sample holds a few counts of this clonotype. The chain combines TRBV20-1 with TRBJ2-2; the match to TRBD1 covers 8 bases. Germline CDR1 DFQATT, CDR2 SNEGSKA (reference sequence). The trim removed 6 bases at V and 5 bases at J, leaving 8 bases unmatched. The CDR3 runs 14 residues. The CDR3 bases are TGCAGTGCACCCTGGACAGGGAGTACCGGGGAGCTGTTTTTT. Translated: CSAPWTGSTGELFF.

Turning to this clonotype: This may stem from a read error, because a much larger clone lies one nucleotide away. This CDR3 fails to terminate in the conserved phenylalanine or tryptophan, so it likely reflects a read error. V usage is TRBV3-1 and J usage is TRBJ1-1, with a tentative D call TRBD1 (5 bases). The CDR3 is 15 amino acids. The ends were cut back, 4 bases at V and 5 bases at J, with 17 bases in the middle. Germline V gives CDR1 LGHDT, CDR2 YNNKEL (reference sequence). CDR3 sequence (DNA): TGTGCCAGCAGCCCCGGCGCAGGGTGGATTACTGAAGCTTTCCTT. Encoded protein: CASSPGAGWITEAFL.